This entry features one T cell receptor (beta chain) sequence. There is no known antigen for this receptor. No much larger clone is present one base from it, and per-base qualities are unavailable. This entry is derived from a study of identical twins (dated by TCRdb to the mid-2010s). About the investigation overall: TCR alpha and beta repertoires from monozygotic twins, unrelated adults of various ages and cord blood were deep-sequenced to test whether fetal clonotypes persist. To rule out contamination, the twin experiments were replicated at different times with different library preparation protocols. What the study reported, not specific to this receptor: Conclusions relied on cross-sectional statistical analysis, since the same donors could not be followed over many years. Recombination models systematically underestimated out-of-frame TCR alpha sharing in monozygotic twins but agreed with sharing between unrelated individuals. Compared with coincidental sharing between unrelated individuals, out-of-frame TCR alpha sequences shared between twins showed an excess of sequences with low generation probability. Abundant cord blood beta clonotypes had fewer insertions, young adult naive repertoires showed a similar but weaker trend, and memory repertoires showed no such trend. In beta out-of-frame sequences, excess twin sharing was weaker, because having fewer shared sequences lowered the signal-to-noise ratio. Zero-insertion analyses could be partly confounded by invariant T cells such as MAIT and iNKT, though diverse VJ usage argued against such confounding for most clonotypes.

Every donor in the study was a healthy Caucasian. Three pairs of female monozygotic twins, all aged 18 to 29 years, were included in the twin cohort. Miltenyi CD45RO+ enrichment and human naive T-cell isolation kits were used to isolate memory (CD45RO+) and naive T cells from PBMC. V is cut by 4 bases and J by 5 bases, and the space between the germline ends is 15 bases. The germline V gene gives CDR1 as SGDLS and CDR2 as YYNGEE. The CDR3, from cysteine to phenylalanine, totals 15 residues. Just the 45-base CDR3 DNA is kept, in frame starting at base 1. The library came from 5' RACE. The sequencer listed for this sample is Illumina HiSeq 2000. A universal primer binding site was introduced by template switching, and a unique molecular identifier was present in the final cDNA, enabling accurate counting of TCR cDNA molecules. First-strand cDNA for TCR alpha and beta chains was synthesized from specific primers in the conserved constant-segment region. To control for contamination, every cDNA library carried two barcodes: a SMART-Mk sample barcode plus Illumina barcodes. TruSeq adapter sequences and Illumina sample barcodes were added in two successive PCR steps. The Illumina HiSeq platform was used with custom primers to sequence TCR alpha and beta cDNA libraries. Under the source paper's analysis protocol: MiGEC was used to process raw reads and extract unique molecular identifiers, and MiXCR was used to find CDR3 positions. For each individual, recombination models were inferred using an EM algorithm with the repgenHMM and IGoR tools. The analysis of shared clonotypes was done with the tcR package in R, with sharing normalized by the product of cloneset sizes. To study raw recombination free of thymic and clonal selection effects, out-of-frame nonproductive sequences were analyzed. TCRdb trimmed the raw reads at Q25, called clones with MiXCR and kept productive beta chains. Under each unique CDR3 protein, matching rows form one entry showing the most common genes and DNA. The V and J calls here are based on TCRdb, not the publication. The sample contains 310,000 or so distinct CDR3 sequences, more than 6.5% of them found a single time. 2.1% of the sample belongs to the ten largest clones.

In addition, the sample was reused for a study of yellow fever vaccine responses in identical twins. That second publication adds: The authors reported that the T cell response to vaccination in identical twins appeared partly convergent and partly personalized. The study precisely tracked vaccine-responding T cell clones in identical twins.

The source of this sequence is a woman aged 18-30 years in good health. Sequenced sample: memory (CD45RO+) T cells sorted from blood. The sample's cell subset or site, from its label and the paper: CD45RO+ enriched T cells. This chain joins TRBV9 to TRBJ1-4; the D segment cannot be called with confidence. Here the CDR3 is given as CASSPRHGENEKLFF. The DNA sequence reads TGTGCCAGCAGCCCAAGACACGGGGAGAATGAAAAACTGTTTTTT.